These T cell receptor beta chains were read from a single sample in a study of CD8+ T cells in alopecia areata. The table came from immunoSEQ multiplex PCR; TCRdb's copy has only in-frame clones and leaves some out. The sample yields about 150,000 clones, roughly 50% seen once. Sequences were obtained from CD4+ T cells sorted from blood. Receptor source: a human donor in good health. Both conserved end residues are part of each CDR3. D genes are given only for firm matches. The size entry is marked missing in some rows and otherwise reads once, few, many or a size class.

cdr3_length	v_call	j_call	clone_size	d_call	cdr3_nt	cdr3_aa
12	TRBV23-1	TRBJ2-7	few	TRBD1	TGCGCCAGCAGGGACAGGGGTTACGAGCAGTACTTC	CASRDRGYEQYF
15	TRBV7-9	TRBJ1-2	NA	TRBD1	TGTGCCAGCAGCAACCGGGACAGAGGAGTTTATGGCTACACCTTC	CASSNRDRGVYGYTF
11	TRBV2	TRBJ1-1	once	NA	TGTGCCAGCAGTCCCCAATCTACGGCTTTCTTT	CASSPQSTAFF
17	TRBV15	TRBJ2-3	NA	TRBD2	TGTGCCACCAGCAGAGATCTAAGCGGGACTACCACAGATACGCAGTATTTT	CATSRDLSGTTTDTQYF
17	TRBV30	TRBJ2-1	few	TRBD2	TGTGCCTGGACTCCGCGGGGACTAGCGGGATCCTACAATGAGCAGTTCTTC	CAWTPRGLAGSYNEQFF
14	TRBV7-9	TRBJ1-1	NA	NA	TGTGCCAGCAGCCCCCCTTCGGTGAACACTGAAGCTTTCTTT	CASSPPSVNTEAFF
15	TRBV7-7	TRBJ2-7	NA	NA	TGTGCCAGCAGCTTAGGCCCAGGGACCAACTACGAGCAGTACTTC	CASSLGPGTNYEQYF
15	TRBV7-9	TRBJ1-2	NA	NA	TGTGCCAGCAGTTCCGGGACCGGAGGGTATGGTGGCTACACCTTC	CASSSGTGGYGGYTF
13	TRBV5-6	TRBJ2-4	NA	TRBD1	TGTGCCAGCAGCTTGTCGAACAGGGGGGTTCAGTACTTC	CASSLSNRGVQYF
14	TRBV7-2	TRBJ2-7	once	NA	TGTGCCAGCAGCTTAGTTCTAGACCAGGGGGAGCAGTACTTC	CASSLVLDQGEQYF
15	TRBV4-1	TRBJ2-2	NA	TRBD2	TGCGCCAGCAGCGCGGCAGCGGGGTACACCGGGGAGCTGTTTTTT	CASSAAAGYTGELFF
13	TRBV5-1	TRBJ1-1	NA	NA	TGCGCCAGCAGCCCGGACGGGAACACTGAAGCTTTCTTT	CASSPDGNTEAFF
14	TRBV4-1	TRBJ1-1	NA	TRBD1	TGCGCCAGCAGCCAAGTGCAGGGGGCAACTGAAGCTTTCTTT	CASSQVQGATEAFF
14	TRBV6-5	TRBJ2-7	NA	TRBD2	TGTGCCAGCAGTTTAGCGGGGAGCTCCTACGAGCAGTACTTC	CASSLAGSSYEQYF
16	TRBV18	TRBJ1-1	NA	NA	TGTGCCAGCTCACCACCGGGGGCCCAAGGAAACACTGAAGCTTTCTTT	CASSPPGAQGNTEAFF
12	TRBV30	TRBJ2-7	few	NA	TGTGCCTGGAGTGTACTGAGCTACGAGCAGTACTTC	CAWSVLSYEQYF
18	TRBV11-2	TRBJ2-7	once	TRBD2	TGTGCCAGCAGCTTCCTCCCGGGACTAGCGGGAATTGCCTACGAGCAGTACTTC	CASSFLPGLAGIAYEQYF
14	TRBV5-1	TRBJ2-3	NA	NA	TGCGCCAGCAGCGGACGGACAGAAACAGATACGCAGTATTTT	CASSGRTETDTQYF
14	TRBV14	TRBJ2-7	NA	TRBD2	TGTGCCAGCAGACGGACTAGCGGGACGATCGAGCAGTACTTC	CASRRTSGTIEQYF
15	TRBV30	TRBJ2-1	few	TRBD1	TGTGCCTGGACTCCCGGGACAGGGGTCTACAATGAGCAGTTCTTC	CAWTPGTGVYNEQFF
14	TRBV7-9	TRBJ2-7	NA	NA	TGTGCCAGCAGCCTCTCGGGCGGGGCGTACGAGCAGTACTTC	CASSLSGGAYEQYF
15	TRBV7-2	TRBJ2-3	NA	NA	TGTGCCAGCAAACCCAATAGGGTTTCCACAGATACGCAGTATTTT	CASKPNRVSTDTQYF
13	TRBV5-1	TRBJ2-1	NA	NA	TGCGCCAGCAGCTTGCGGGACTACAATGAGCAGTTCTTC	CASSLRDYNEQFF
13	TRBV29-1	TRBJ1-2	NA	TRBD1	TGCAGCGCTGGACAGGGTCAAGCTTGGGGCTACACCTTC	CSAGQGQAWGYTF
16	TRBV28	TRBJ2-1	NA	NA	TGTGCCAGCAGTCCCGCCGGGGCAGGCTCCTACAATGAGCAGTTCTTC	CASSPAGAGSYNEQFF
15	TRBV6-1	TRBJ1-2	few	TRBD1	TGTGCCAGCAGTGAAGAAAGGACAGGGAGTTATGGCTACACCTTC	CASSEERTGSYGYTF
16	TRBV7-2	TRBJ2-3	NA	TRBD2	TGTGCCAGCAGCTTAGGCTTAGCGGGAGCGGCAGATACGCAGTATTTT	CASSLGLAGAADTQYF
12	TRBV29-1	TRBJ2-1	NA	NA	TGCAGCGTTGTCCCACAGGTGCATGAGCAGTTCTTC	CSVVPQVHEQFF
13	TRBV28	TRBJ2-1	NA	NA	TGTGCCAGCGAAACGGAGGGAAACAATGAGCAGTTCTTC	CASETEGNNEQFF
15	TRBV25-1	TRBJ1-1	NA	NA	TGTGCCAGCAGTCGATCGGGGATTCGGGGCACTGAAGCTTTCTTT	CASSRSGIRGTEAFF
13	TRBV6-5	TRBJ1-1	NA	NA	TGTGCCAGCAGTTACGCCGACAGACCTGAAGCTTTCTTT	CASSYADRPEAFF
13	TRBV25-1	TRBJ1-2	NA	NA	TGTGCCAGCAGTGGAGGCGAAGCAAGGGGCTACACCTTC	CASSGGEARGYTF
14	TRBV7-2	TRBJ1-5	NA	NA	TGTGCCAGCAGCTTAATGAGAGGCAATCAGCCCCAGCATTTT	CASSLMRGNQPQHF
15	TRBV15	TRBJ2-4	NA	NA	TGTGCCACCAGCAGATTCGGGGCAAGTCTGAACATTCAGTACTTC	CATSRFGASLNIQYF